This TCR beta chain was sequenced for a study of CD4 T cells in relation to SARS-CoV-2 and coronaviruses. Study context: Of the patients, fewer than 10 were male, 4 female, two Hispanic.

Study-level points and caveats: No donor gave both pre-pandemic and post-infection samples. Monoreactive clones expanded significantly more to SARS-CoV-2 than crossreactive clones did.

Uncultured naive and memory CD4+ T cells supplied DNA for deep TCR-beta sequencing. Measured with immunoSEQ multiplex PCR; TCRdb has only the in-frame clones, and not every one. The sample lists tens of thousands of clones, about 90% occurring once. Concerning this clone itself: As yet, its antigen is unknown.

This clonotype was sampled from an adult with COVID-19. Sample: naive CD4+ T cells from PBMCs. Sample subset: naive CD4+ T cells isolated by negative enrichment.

This CDR3 reads CASRADSMNTEAFF. Written as DNA, the CDR3 is TGTGCCAGCAGGGCGGACAGTATGAACACTGAAGCTTTCTTT. V gene TRBV7-8 combines with J gene TRBJ1-1, with D possibly TRBD1 on 6 matching bases. V was trimmed by 6 bases and J by 0 bases, leaving 11 bases between them. Germline V CDR1 and CDR2: SGHVS, FQNEAQ. The CDR3 is 14 residues long.